Listed below are T cell receptor beta chains from one sample, sequenced in a study of early T cells in non-severe SARS-CoV-2 infection. TCRdb re-analysed the 5' RACE reads in MiXCR, keeping a single row per CDR3 protein. The data contain tens of thousands of distinct CDR3 sequences, around 5.6% of them singletons. The sequenced material came from whole blood. The receptor source for this set is an adult who was a healthcare worker with PCR-confirmed SARS-CoV-2 infection or an uninfected control (not recorded which). Both conserved end residues are part of each CDR3. A D gene is named only where the DNA matches it firmly. Clone size is not always given. Where it is, it says once, few, many or a class for expanded clones.

>TRBJ2-3|TRBD2|.|TRBV7-9
TGTGCCAGCACTAACGCTAGCGGAGTCACAGATACGCAGTATTTT
CASTNASGVTDTQYF
>TRBJ2-7|TRBD2|few|TRBV30
TGTGCCTGGAGTGTAGGGATAGCGGGACGCTACGAGCAGTACTTC
CAWSVGIAGRYEQYF
>TRBJ2-3|.|few|TRBV30
TGTGCCTCTGGACAGTCAGATACGCAGTATTTT
CASGQSDTQYF
>TRBJ2-3|TRBD2|many|TRBV12-3/TRBV12-4
TGTGCCAGCAGTTTGGGCGGGAGAGTGTCTAGCACAGATACGCAGTATTTT
CASSLGGRVSSTDTQYF
>TRBJ2-1|.|many|TRBV20-1
TGCAGTGCTCGGAGGACGACCGGGGATGAGCAGTTCTTC
CSARRTTGDEQFF
>TRBJ1-1|TRBD1|.|TRBV2
TGTGCCAGCGGTGGACAGGGGTTCACCGAAGCTTTCTTT
CASGGQGFTEAFF
>TRBJ2-1|.|few|TRBV5-1
TGCGCCAGCAGCTTGGGCCAGAAAATAAGCGAGCAGTTCTTC
CASSLGQKISEQFF
>TRBJ2-5|.|.|TRBV7-9
TGTGCCAGCAGCTTGGGGACTTTCAAGGTGGAGACCCAGTACTTC
CASSLGTFKVETQYF
>TRBJ1-1|.|many|TRBV30
TGTGCCTGGAGTGGTGGCAGCGTACTGAACACTGAAGCTTTCTTT
CAWSGGSVLNTEAFF
>TRBJ2-5|.|few|TRBV20-1
TGCAGTGCTAGGTCGGTCGGCGGGGAAGAGACCCAGTACTTC
CSARSVGGEETQYF
>TRBJ1-3|TRBD1|many|TRBV5-6
TGTGCCAGCAGCCCTGACAGGGGGAAGTCGTATGGAAACACCATATATTTT
CASSPDRGKSYGNTIYF
>TRBJ1-1|.|few|TRBV12-3/TRBV12-4
TGTGCCCTTGGTCCTGCTTTCTTT
CALGPAFF
>TRBJ1-6|.|.|TRBV7-9
TGTGCCAGCAGCCTAACCTGGGGCAGGGAGGATTCACCCCTCCACTTT
CASSLTWGREDSPLHF
>TRBJ1-2|.|few|TRBV7-2
TGTGCCAGCAGCCCCTATGGGGGGTTATCAAACTATGGCTACACCTTC
CASSPYGGLSNYGYTF
>TRBJ1-4|TRBD1|few|TRBV5-5
TGTGCCAGCAGCTTGACGGACAGGAGGGGACCTAATGAAAAACTGTTTTTT
CASSLTDRRGPNEKLFF
>TRBJ2-7|.|many|TRBV3-1
TGTGCCAGCAGCCAAGATTCTGGCCCGGCTGGGCAGTACTTC
CASSQDSGPAGQYF
>TRBJ2-7|.|many|TRBV10-3
TGTGCCATCAGTGACGGTTTGGACAGACTTTACGAGCAGTACTTC
CAISDGLDRLYEQYF
>TRBJ2-1|.|many|TRBV7-2
TGTGCCAGCAGCTTAGTAGGGGCCAATGAGCAGTTCTTC
CASSLVGANEQFF
>TRBJ1-1|.|many|TRBV3-2
TGTGCCAGCAGCCAAGGGCTGGAAGCTTTCTTT
CASSQGLEAFF
>TRBJ2-1|.|many|TRBV5-4
TGTGCCAGCAGCAGCCGGGACTTTCACAATGAGCAGTTCTTC
CASSSRDFHNEQFF
>TRBJ2-1|TRBD2|many|TRBV12-3/TRBV12-4
TGTGCCAGCAGTTTAAGTGCAATCCATGGCGGTCTAGCGGGGGCAGAGCAGTTCTTC
CASSLSAIHGGLAGAEQFF
>TRBJ2-1|TRBD1|many|TRBV5-1
TGCGCCAGCGGGCCGACAGGGAACTCCTACAATGAGCAGTTCTTC
CASGPTGNSYNEQFF
>TRBJ1-2|.|many|TRBV14
TGTGCCAGCAGCCAACGGGCAGGGTTTGGCTACACCTTC
CASSQRAGFGYTF
>TRBJ2-7|TRBD2|few|TRBV29-1
TGCAGCGTTGGGACTAGCGGGAGTTACGAGCAGTACTTC
CSVGTSGSYEQYF
>TRBJ2-1|TRBD2|.|TRBV7-9
TGTGCCAGCAGCTTACTCGGGGGGGCGAGATGGAATGAGCAGTTCTTC
CASSLLGGARWNEQFF
>TRBJ2-5|.|many|TRBV18
TGTGCCAGCTCACGGGACATCCAAGAGACCCAGTACTTC
CASSRDIQETQYF
>TRBJ2-3|TRBD2|few|TRBV12-3/TRBV12-4
TGTGCCAGCAGCGGACTAGCGGGAAGGCCGTATACGCAGTATTTT
CASSGLAGRPYTQYF
>TRBJ2-7|TRBD2|.|TRBV5-1
TGCGCCAGCAGCTTGGTAGCGGGAAGCTCCTACGAGCAGTACTTC
CASSLVAGSSYEQYF
>TRBJ2-1|.|many|TRBV24-1
TGTGCCACCAGTGACCCCTCCGCATTTCGGCAGTTCTTC
CATSDPSAFRQFF
>TRBJ2-7|TRBD2|few|TRBV6-2/TRBV6-3
TGTGCCAGCAGGACTAGCGGGGGGCTCTACGAGCAGTACTTC
CASRTSGGLYEQYF
>TRBJ1-6|.|many|TRBV4-3
TGCGCCAGCAGCCAGAGGAATTCACCCCTCCACTTT
CASSQRNSPLHF
>TRBJ2-2|.|many|TRBV7-9
TGTGCCAGCAGCCGAGGATGGACCGGGGAGCTGTTTTTT
CASSRGWTGELFF
>TRBJ2-7|.|many|TRBV20-1
TGCAGTGCCAAACCTGGGGCGGGATCCTACGAGCAGTACTTC
CSAKPGAGSYEQYF
>TRBJ1-6|TRBD1|many|TRBV30
TGTGCCTGGAGTGTGGGACAGTGGAATTCACCCCTCCACTTT
CAWSVGQWNSPLHF
>TRBJ2-7|.|many|TRBV6-1
TGTGCCACTACCGGGACGGCCTCCTACGAGCAGTACTTC
CATTGTASYEQYF
>TRBJ2-7|.|.|TRBV7-9
TGTGCCAGCAGCTTACTCCAATCTCGGGGCGAGCAGTACTTC
CASSLLQSRGEQYF
>TRBJ1-5|.|few|TRBV12-3/TRBV12-4
TGTGCCAGCAGTCTTGGGACCGGGCTTTGGGGGCCCCAGCATTTT
CASSLGTGLWGPQHF
>TRBJ2-1|.|few|TRBV7-9
TGTGCCAGCAGCTTCGACTTATACAATGAGCAGTTCTTC
CASSFDLYNEQFF
>TRBJ2-1|.|many|TRBV20-1
TGCAGTGCTAGACCCACCCCCGATGAGCAGTTCTTC
CSARPTPDEQFF
>TRBJ2-5|.|many|TRBV9
TGTGCCAGCAGTCAGGGTTGGGCTCGGGAGACCCAGTACTTC
CASSQGWARETQYF
>TRBJ1-6|.|many|TRBV5-1
TGCGCCAGCAAGATTGACAGATATAATTCACCCCTCCACTTT
CASKIDRYNSPLHF
>TRBJ1-1|.|many|TRBV30
TGTGCCTGGAGTGTCACTCGGGGGAGCACTGAAGCTTTCTTT
CAWSVTRGSTEAFF
>TRBJ2-3|.|many|TRBV3-1
TGTGCCAGCAGCCCCAGGACTTTCACAGATACGCAGTATTTT
CASSPRTFTDTQYF
>TRBJ2-3|.|.|TRBV12-3/TRBV12-4
TGTGCCAGCAGATCCTCGGATACGCAGTATTTT
CASRSSDTQYF
>TRBJ2-7|.|.|TRBV18
TGTGCCAGCTCACCGCTCTTGTATAGTGGGGCCTACGAGCAGTACTTC
CASSPLLYSGAYEQYF
>TRBJ1-2|TRBD1|many|TRBV7-2
TGTGCCAGCAGCCCCAGGGACAGAGCCTATGGCTACACCTTC
CASSPRDRAYGYTF
>TRBJ1-6|.|few|TRBV12-3/TRBV12-4
TGTGCCAGCTCCGAGAGGGCTAATTCACCCCTCCACTTT
CASSERANSPLHF
>TRBJ2-3|TRBD1|many|TRBV5-5
TGTGCCAGCAGCACAGGGGAATGGAGCACAGATACGCAGTATTTT
CASSTGEWSTDTQYF
>TRBJ1-2|.|.|TRBV29-1
TGCAGCCTCCCAGAGGACTATGGCTACACCTTC
CSLPEDYGYTF
>TRBJ2-7|.|many|TRBV11-2
TGTGCCAGCAGCCCGCGGTCCCTGGGAGGGGGCCTACGTTACGAGCAGTACTTC
CASSPRSLGGGLRYEQYF
>TRBJ2-1|TRBD2|many|TRBV20-1
TGCAGTGCTACCGTGGCTAGCGGGAGGGTGGGTGAGCAGTTCTTC
CSATVASGRVGEQFF
>TRBJ2-2|.|medium-sized|TRBV6-4
TGTGCCAGCAGTGAATCTGCGGGGACCGCGAACACCGGGGAGCTGTTTTTT
CASSESAGTANTGELFF
>TRBJ1-2|.|few|TRBV5-6
TGTGCCAGCACCGCGACAGGAAACTATGGCTACACCTTC
CASTATGNYGYTF
>TRBJ2-2|TRBD1|many|TRBV29-1
TGCAGCGTACAGGGGACCTCGAACACCGGGGAGCTGTTTTTT
CSVQGTSNTGELFF
>TRBJ1-2|TRBD1|.|TRBV5-4
TGTGCCAGCAGCCTTGATTCCGGGACAGTAAACTATGGCTACACCTTC
CASSLDSGTVNYGYTF